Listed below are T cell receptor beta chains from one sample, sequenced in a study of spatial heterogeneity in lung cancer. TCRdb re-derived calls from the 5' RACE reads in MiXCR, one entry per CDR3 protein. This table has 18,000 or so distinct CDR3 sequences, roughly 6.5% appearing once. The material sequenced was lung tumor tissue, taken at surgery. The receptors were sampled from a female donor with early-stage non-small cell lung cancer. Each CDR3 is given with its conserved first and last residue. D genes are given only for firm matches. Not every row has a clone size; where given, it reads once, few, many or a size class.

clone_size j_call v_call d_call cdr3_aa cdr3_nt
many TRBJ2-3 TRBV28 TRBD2 CASSSPAGPDTQYF TGTGCCAGCAGTTCCCCAGCGGGGCCAGATACGCAGTATTTT
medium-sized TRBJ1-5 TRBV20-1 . CSADRGKQPQHF TGCAGTGCTGATCGGGGCAAGCAGCCCCAGCATTTT
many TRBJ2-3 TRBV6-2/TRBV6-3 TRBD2 CASSYKRGRKDTQYF TGTGCCAGCAGTTACAAGCGGGGTCGCAAAGATACGCAGTATTTT
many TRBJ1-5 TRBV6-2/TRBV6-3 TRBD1 CASSYSDRRRSNQPQHF TGTGCCAGCAGTTACTCGGACAGGCGGCGTAGCAATCAGCCCCAGCATTTT
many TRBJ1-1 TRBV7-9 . CASSHRVRVEAFF TGTGCCAGCAGTCATAGGGTCCGAGTAGAAGCTTTCTTT
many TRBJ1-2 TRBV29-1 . CSVVSWAAESLGYGYTF TGCAGCGTTGTATCATGGGCGGCGGAATCCCTAGGCTATGGCTACACCTTC
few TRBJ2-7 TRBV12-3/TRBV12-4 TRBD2 CASSLRSASGSYEQYF TGTGCCAGCAGTTTAAGGTCGGCTAGCGGATCCTACGAGCAGTACTTC
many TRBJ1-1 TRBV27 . CASFSSLNTEAFF TGTGCCAGCTTTTCTTCCCTGAACACTGAAGCTTTCTTT
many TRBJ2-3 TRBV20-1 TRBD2 CSAPGLGFPTDTQYF TGCAGTGCTCCGGGACTAGGGTTCCCCACAGATACGCAGTATTTT
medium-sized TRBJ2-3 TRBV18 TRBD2 CASSPLRLAGGADTQYF TGTGCCAGCTCACCACTGAGACTAGCGGGAGGAGCAGATACGCAGTATTTT
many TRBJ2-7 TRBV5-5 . CASSLAFRQGGYEQYF TGTGCCAGCAGCTTGGCCTTTCGACAGGGAGGCTACGAGCAGTACTTC
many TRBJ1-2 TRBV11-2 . CASSLAGGYTF TGTGCCAGCAGCTTAGCGGGCGGCTACACCTTC
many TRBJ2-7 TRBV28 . CATRPQELEQYF TGTGCCACCAGGCCCCAGGAACTCGAGCAGTACTTC
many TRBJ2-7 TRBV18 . CASSTGAGANYEQYF TGTGCCAGCTCCACGGGGGCAGGGGCTAACTACGAGCAGTACTTC
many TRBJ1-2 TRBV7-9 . CASSLRGPLNYGYTF TGTGCCAGCAGCCTCAGGGGCCCTCTTAACTATGGCTACACCTTC
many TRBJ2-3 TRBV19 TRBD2 CASSIEGTSGTDTQYF TGTGCCAGTAGTATAGAGGGGACTAGCGGTACAGATACGCAGTATTTT
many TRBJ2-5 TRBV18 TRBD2 CASSPPLGAGARETQYF TGTGCCAGCTCACCACCGTTGGGAGCGGGAGCACGGGAGACCCAGTACTTC
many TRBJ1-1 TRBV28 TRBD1 CASSSSDRGAFF TGTGCCAGCAGTTCCTCCGACAGGGGAGCTTTCTTT
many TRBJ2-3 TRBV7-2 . CASSFSASTDTQYF TGTGCCAGCAGCTTTTCCGCGAGCACAGATACGCAGTATTTT
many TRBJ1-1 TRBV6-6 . CASRLQGGTEAFF TGTGCCAGCAGATTACAGGGAGGGACTGAAGCTTTCTTT
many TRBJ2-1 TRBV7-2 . CASSLAGPASYNEQFF TGTGCCAGCAGCTTAGCCGGGCCCGCGTCCTACAATGAGCAGTTCTTC
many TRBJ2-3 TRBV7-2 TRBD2 CASGASGTKLNTQYF TGTGCCTCCGGGGCTAGCGGGACCAAATTGAATACGCAGTATTTT
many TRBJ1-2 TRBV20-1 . CSARAERTQRHYGYTF TGCAGTGCTAGGGCAGAAAGGACCCAGCGCCACTATGGCTACACCTTC
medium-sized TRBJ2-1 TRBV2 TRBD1 CASSPRDRGYNEQFF TGTGCCAGCAGTCCCCGGGACAGGGGCTACAATGAGCAGTTCTTC
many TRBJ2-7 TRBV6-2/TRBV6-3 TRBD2 CASSLPIPLAGGSGEQYF TGTGCCAGCAGTCTCCCAATCCCACTAGCGGGAGGATCGGGCGAGCAGTACTTC
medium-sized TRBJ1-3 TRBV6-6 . CASTASWSGHSGNTIYF TGTGCCAGCACCGCCTCGTGGTCCGGCCACTCTGGAAACACCATATATTTT
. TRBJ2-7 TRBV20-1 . CSPQPPGDYEQYF TGCAGTCCCCAACCCCCAGGAGATTACGAGCAGTACTTC
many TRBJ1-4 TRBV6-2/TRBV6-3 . CASSNSEKLFF TGTGCCAGCAGCAACAGTGAAAAACTGTTTTTT
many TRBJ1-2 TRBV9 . CASSPALGGYTF TGTGCCAGCAGCCCGGCCCTCGGGGGCTACACCTTC
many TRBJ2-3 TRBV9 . CASSVGSSPDTQYF TGTGCCAGCAGCGTAGGATCTAGCCCAGATACGCAGTATTTT
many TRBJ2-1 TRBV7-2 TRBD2 CASSHGLAYNEQFF TGTGCCAGCAGCCATGGACTAGCGTACAATGAGCAGTTCTTC
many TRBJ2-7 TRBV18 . CASSPRWGDEQYF TGTGCCAGCTCGCCCCGCTGGGGGGACGAGCAGTACTTC
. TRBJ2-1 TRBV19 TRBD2 CASSTLTSGSKNEQFF TGTGCCAGTAGTACCCTGACTAGCGGGAGTAAGAATGAGCAGTTCTTC
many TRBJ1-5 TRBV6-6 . CASSPDGLSNQPQHF TGTGCCAGCAGTCCAGACGGTCTTAGCAATCAGCCCCAGCATTTT
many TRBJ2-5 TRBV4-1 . CASSRQPQETQYF TGCGCCAGCAGCCGACAGCCCCAAGAGACCCAGTACTTC
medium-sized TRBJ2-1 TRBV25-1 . CASSDFGKQFF TGTGCCAGCAGTGATTTTGGGAAGCAGTTCTTC
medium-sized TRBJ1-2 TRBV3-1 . CASRDDNGYGYTF TGTGCCAGCAGGGACGACAATGGCTATGGCTACACCTTC
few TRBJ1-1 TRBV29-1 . CSVDHTEAFF TGCAGCGTTGACCATACTGAAGCTTTCTTT
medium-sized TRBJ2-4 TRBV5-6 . CASSLWGAKNIQYF TGTGCCAGCAGCTTGTGGGGAGCCAAAAACATTCAGTACTTC